These 9 T cell receptor beta chains originate from one sample sequenced in a study of shared clonotypes between healthy human individuals. CD45RO-negative cells were positively selected for CCR7, leaving out terminally differentiated effector memory CD45RA+ cells. The repertoire was sequenced with immunoSEQ multiplex PCR; TCRdb's copy has only in-frame clones and lacks some. The sample carries fewer than 800,000 clones, 92% recorded once. The sample was naive CD8+ T cells sorted from blood. The receptor source for this set is a man between 25 and 39 years old in good health.

V and J are TRBV19 and TRBJ2-7; D might be TRBD1 (5 bases). Germline loops: CDR1 LNHDA, CDR2 SQIVND (reference sequence). There are 12 residues in the CDR3. V shed 10 bases and J shed 0 bases, with 10 bases lying between them. CDR3 loop: CATSGASYEQYF. The CDR3 nucleotides read TGTGCCACTTCTGGGGCCTCCTACGAGCAGTACTTC. The full variable domain, with the rest looked up from reference TRBV19 and TRBJ2-7, is DGGITQSPKYLFRKEGQNVTLSCEQNLNHDAMYWYRQDPGQGLRLIYYSQIVNDFQKGDIAEGYSVSREKKESFPLTVTSAQKNPTAFYLCATSGASYEQYFGPGTRLTVT.

This rearrangement joins TRBV5-4 to TRBJ1-2; D uncertain. Trimming shortened V by 3 bases and J by 4 bases, and 13 bases separated the two germline ends. The CDR3 is made up of 14 amino acids. Germline V gene sequence: CDR1 SGHNT, CDR2 YYREEE (reference sequence). This chain's CDR3 is CASSSEQFPYGYTF. In DNA form, the CDR3 reads TGTGCCAGCAGCTCGGAACAGTTTCCCTATGGCTACACCTTC.

This clone appeared a single time. At the DNA level, this CDR3 is encoded by other sequences in the same sample as well. CDR3 sequence reads: CASSPWTGELFF. Written as DNA, the CDR3 is TGCGCCAGCAGCCCGTGGACTGGGGAGCTGTTTTTT. The chain uses TRBV4-1 and TRBJ2-2; maybe TRBD2 (5 bases). V was shortened by 4 bases and J by 8 bases, with 8 bases between the two germline ends. Germline CDR1 and CDR2: MGHRA and YSYEKL. This CDR3 has 12 amino acids.

On this clone itself: Other DNA variants within this sample encode the same CDR3. The DNA of the CDR3 is TGCAGCGTTGGACTTTCGAACACTGAAGCTTTCTTT. It translates to CSVGLSNTEAFF. J is TRBJ1-1 and V is TRBV29-1; D is undetermined. The CDR3 spans 12 residues. CDR1 and CDR2 from the germline V gene are SQVTM and ANQGSEA. Trimming removed 4 bases from V and 1 base from J, with 7 bases in between.

V and J are TRBV28 and TRBJ2-7; D possibly corresponds to TRBD1 (5 bases). This CDR3 has 12 residues. CDR1 is MDHEN, CDR2 SYDVKM, per germline. V lost 3 bases and J 12 bases, leaving 15 bases between the germline ends. The CDR3 bases are TGTGCCAGCAGTTTTGATCCAGGGATGCGGTACTTC. Its translation is CASSFDPGMRYF.

The J gene is TRBJ1-4, the V gene TRBV25-1; D unclear. CDR3 length: 16 residues. Trimming pared 4 bases from V and 0 bases from J, leaving 12 bases between. CDR1 is MGHDK, CDR2 SYGVNS, per germline. The CDR3 protein is CASSVRSTATNEKLFF. The CDR3 bases are TGTGCCAGCAGTGTGCGGTCCACCGCAACTAATGAAAAACTGTTTTTT.

The chain has TRBV14 and TRBJ2-5; 9 bases agree with TRBD1. Trimming removed 3 bases from V and 8 bases from J; junction bases left unmatched: 13. In germline, CDR1 is SGHDN, CDR2 FVKESK. This CDR3 spans 16 amino acids. The CDR3 DNA reads TGTGCCAGCAGCCACCGCTCTTCCGGGACAGGGAACACCCAGTACTTC. The encoded protein is CASSHRSSGTGNTQYF.

The chain combines TRBV7-6 with TRBJ2-7, with 9 bases that match TRBD1. The ends lost 4 bases at V and 4 bases at J; junction bases unmatched: 5. The CDR3 totals 14 residues. Germline CDR1 is SGHVS and CDR2 is FNYEAQ. The CDR3 DNA follows: TGTGCCAGCAGCTCTACGGACAGGGGTTACGAGCAGTACTTC. As protein: CASSSTDRGYEQYF.

This chain links TRBV2 with TRBJ1-2, with D possibly matching TRBD1 (6 bases). This CDR3 contains 13 residues. Germline values: CDR1 SNHLY, CDR2 FYNNEI. Trimming stripped 8 bases from V and 8 bases from J, with 18 bases between. DNA for the CDR3: TGTGCCAGCCCCGGGGCCCCCGGGGGCGGCTACACCTTC. It is translated as CASPGAPGGGYTF.